This entry lists 13 T cell receptor beta chains sequenced from one sample in a study of identical twins. TCRdb analysed the 5' RACE reads with MiXCR anew, one entry per CDR3 protein. This table holds some 730,000 distinct CDR3 sequences, around a sixth found once. This sample also appeared in a second study, on T cells expressing NK-cell markers.

The sequenced sample was PBMCs. The receptor set was obtained from a woman between 18 and 29 years old in good health.

This clonotype was counted between two and nine times. V usage is TRBV7-9 and J usage is TRBJ1-5; no firm D call. V shed 3 bases and J shed 1 base, with 7 bases lying between them. The CDR3 consists of 14 residues. Germline V CDR1 and CDR2: SEHNR, FQNEAQ (reference sequence). CDR3 DNA: TGTGCCAGCAGCTTCGGCCGCAGCAATCAGCCCCAGCATTTT. It codes for CASSFGRSNQPQHF.

The chain joins TRBV20-1 to TRBJ2-1; no definite D call. V was trimmed by 7 bases and J by 5 bases, leaving 18 bases between them. The length of the CDR3 is 14 residues. Germline CDR1 and CDR2: DFQATT and SNEGSKA (reference sequence). CDR3 protein: CSDSPPGRDNEQFF. The CDR3, as DNA: TGCAGTGATAGCCCCCCCGGACGGGACAATGAGCAGTTCTTC.

This chain links TRBV9 with TRBJ2-2, with D perhaps being TRBD1 or TRBD2 (6 bases each). Per the germline V gene, CDR1 is SGDLS and CDR2 is YYNGEE. The germline V and J ends were trimmed by 2 bases and 4 bases, with 12 bases remaining between them. CDR3 size: 15 residues. CDR3 residues: CASSVGGLRTGELFF. The CDR3, as DNA: TGTGCCAGCAGCGTTGGGGGGCTCCGCACCGGGGAGCTGTTTTTT.

This clonotype was seen many times. The rearrangement joins TRBV6-1 to TRBJ1-2; TRBD1 matches 7 bases. CDR3 length equals 14 residues. Germline CDR1 MNHNS, CDR2 SASEGT. The V and J ends lost 6 bases and 4 bases, in that order; junction bases with no gene match: 8. The CDR3 nucleotides read TGTGCCAGCAGAGCTCCAGGGGGATCCTATGGCTACACCTTC. It translates to CASRAPGGSYGYTF.

CDR3 sequence: CASSLLDRPDYGYTF. The CDR3 coding sequence is TGTGCCAGCAGTCTCCTGGACAGGCCTGACTATGGCTACACCTTC. The V gene is TRBV6-2 or TRBV6-3, the J gene TRBJ1-2, with 7 bases that match TRBD1. Germline V gives CDR1 MNHEY, CDR2 SVGEGT. J was trimmed by 3 bases and V by 5 bases; bases with no gene match: 9. CDR3 length: 15 amino acids.

This clonotype was detected only a few times. This chain joins TRBV4-1 and TRBJ2-6; D may be TRBD1 or TRBD2 (5 bases each). The CDR3 extends over 19 amino acids. CDR1 and CDR2 from the germline V gene are MGHRA and YSYEKL. The V gene lost 1 base and the J gene lost 0 bases, with 16 bases spanning the gap. The DNA of the CDR3 is TGCGCCAGCAGCCAAGCATGGGGGACGTTCGACTCTGGGGCCAACGTCCTGACTTTC. Translated: CASSQAWGTFDSGANVLTF.

A few counts support this clonotype. The J gene is TRBJ2-1, the V gene TRBV5-6, with D unresolved. The V end lost 3 bases, the J end lost 11 bases, and 18 bases lay between the germline ends. The germline V gene encodes CDR1 SGHDT and CDR2 YYEEEE. The CDR3 consists of 14 residues. Here the CDR3 DNA reads TGTGCCAGCAGCTATCCCGTCGGTCCGTACCAGCAGTTCTTC. As protein: CASSYPVGPYQQFF.

This clonotype was seen a handful of times. The rearrangement joins TRBV7-9 to TRBJ2-1; possibly TRBD2 for D (6 bases). V gave up 2 bases and J gave up 6 bases, with 14 bases separating them. The CDR3 loop spans 15 amino acids. CDR1 is SEHNR, CDR2 FQNEAQ, per germline (reference sequence). The CDR3: CASSLRSGEGNEQFF. CDR3 DNA: TGTGCCAGCAGCTTAAGGTCGGGAGAGGGCAATGAGCAGTTCTTC.

The V call is TRBV10-3, the J call TRBJ1-2; D remains unclear. The CDR3 sequence is 13 residues long. CDR1 and CDR2 from the germline V gene are ENHRY and SYGVKD. Trimming left V 3 bases short and J 4 bases short, with 9 bases between. The CDR3: CAISDTDFYGYTF. CDR3 in DNA: TGTGCCATCAGTGACACAGACTTCTATGGCTACACCTTC.

The chain carries TRBV4-2 and TRBJ2-7; D is possibly TRBD1 (6 bases). The CDR3 loop spans 15 amino acids. Trimming took 1 base from V and 0 from J, leaving 10 bases between them. CDR1 is LGHNA, CDR2 YNFKEQ, per germline. CDR3 amino acids: CASSQGQGTSYEQYF. CDR3 coding DNA: TGTGCCAGCAGCCAAGGCCAGGGGACCTCCTACGAGCAGTACTTC.

The rearrangement joins TRBV12-3 or TRBV12-4 to TRBJ1-2; TRBD1 aligns across 11 bases. The V and J ends lost 6 bases and 10 bases, in that order; junction bases with no gene match: 13. This CDR3 is 15 amino acids long. The DNA of the CDR3 is TGTGCCAGCAGCCCGAGGACAGGGGGCGCAGAAATCTACACCTTC. Translating gives CASSPRTGGAEIYTF.

This clonotype has only a few counts. The V call is TRBV24-1, the J call TRBJ1-1, with no clear D. The CDR3 spans 13 residues. Deletions cut 2 bases from V and 3 bases from J, with 6 bases between. Germline-derived CDR1 and CDR2 are KGHDR and SFDVKD. CDR3 amino acids: CATSDWDYTEAFF. CDR3 coding DNA: TGTGCCACCAGTGATTGGGATTACACTGAAGCTTTCTTT.

The CDR3 is CSVVGSGPSGANVLTF. The CDR3 DNA follows: TGCAGCGTCGTGGGATCCGGTCCCTCTGGGGCCAACGTCCTGACTTTC. V and J are TRBV29-1 and TRBJ2-6; D gene ambiguous. The CDR3 spans 16 residues. From germline, CDR1 is SQVTM and CDR2 ANQGSEA. Trimming stripped 6 bases from V and 0 bases from J, with 15 bases between.